Listed below are T cell receptor beta chains from one sample, sequenced in a study of cytomegalovirus exposure and HLA in healthy donors. The assay was immunoSEQ multiplex PCR, and TCRdb's table has in-frame clones only and misses some. The sample yields about 120,000 clones, about 83% seen once. The sequenced sample was PBMCs. These receptors were taken from a young woman in good health and CMV-seronegative. CDR3s include the opening cysteine and the closing phenylalanine or tryptophan. D genes are given only for firm matches. Clone size, where shown, is once, few, many, or a class for clones that have expanded.

clone_size,j_call,v_call,d_call,cdr3_aa,cdr3_nt
-,TRBJ2-1,TRBV5-1,TRBD2,CASSIRGDPGDEQFF,TGCGCCAGCAGCATCCGGGGGGACCCCGGGGATGAGCAGTTCTTC
-,TRBJ1-5,TRBV30,-,CAWRRGSGQPQHF,TGTGCCTGGAGACGGGGATCTGGTCAGCCCCAGCATTTT
-,TRBJ2-7,TRBV10-3,TRBD2,CAISERASGASYEQYF,TGTGCCATCAGTGAGCGGGCTAGCGGGGCCTCCTACGAGCAGTACTTC
-,TRBJ2-1,TRBV29-1,-,CSVVRTRNNEQFF,TGCAGCGTTGTTCGGACACGTAACAATGAGCAGTTCTTC
-,TRBJ1-4,TRBV4-1,TRBD1,CASSPQQGRNEKLFF,TGCGCCAGCAGCCCCCAACAGGGGCGGAATGAAAAACTGTTTTTT
-,TRBJ2-7,TRBV7-2,-,CASSLFGGGLWEQYF,TGTGCCAGCAGCTTATTTGGCGGGGGCTTGTGGGAGCAGTACTTC
-,TRBJ1-1,TRBV6-1,TRBD1,CAIGQGETEAFF,TGTGCCATAGGACAGGGGGAAACTGAAGCTTTCTTT
many,TRBJ2-7,TRBV6-4,-,CASSRSADNYEQYF,TGTGCCAGCAGTCGAAGCGCGGATAACTACGAGCAGTACTTC
-,TRBJ2-7,TRBV6-5,TRBD2,CASSLSGGSYEQYF,TGTGCCAGCAGCCTTTCGGGGGGCTCCTACGAGCAGTACTTC
-,TRBJ2-1,TRBV7-8,TRBD2,CASSIGTSGSSYNEQFF,TGTGCCAGCAGCATCGGGACTAGCGGGAGCTCCTACAATGAGCAGTTCTTC
few,TRBJ1-5,TRBV6-6,-,CASSYSTGSDQPQHF,TGTGCCAGCAGTTATTCTACAGGGAGCGATCAGCCCCAGCATTTT
-,TRBJ2-5,TRBV7-9,-,CASSLLTQTQYF,TGTGCCAGCAGCTTACTGACACAGACCCAGTACTTC
-,TRBJ2-3,TRBV15,TRBD1,CATSREGQGRSTQYF,TGTGCCACCAGCAGAGAGGGACAGGGACGAAGTACGCAGTATTTT
-,TRBJ1-2,TRBV7-2,-,CASSLPQGKGYTF,TGTGCCAGCAGCTTGCCCCAGGGAAAAGGCTACACCTTC
-,TRBJ1-4,TRBV6-5,-,CASSYSSHNEKLFF,TGTGCCAGCAGTTACTCCAGTCATAATGAAAAACTGTTTTTT
-,TRBJ1-1,TRBV5-6,-,CASSLAAGGATEAFF,TGTGCCAGCAGCTTGGCCGCGGGGGGCGCGACTGAAGCTTTCTTT
-,TRBJ2-3,TRBV7-3,-,CASSPTSITDTQYF,TGTGCCAGCAGCCCAACTTCTATCACAGATACGCAGTATTTT
-,TRBJ2-2,TRBV11-3,-,CASSPFRDSTGELFF,TGTGCCAGCAGCCCCTTCCGGGACTCCACCGGGGAGCTGTTTTTT
-,TRBJ2-5,TRBV27,-,CASSSDWETQYF,TGTGCCAGCAGTTCGGACTGGGAGACCCAGTACTTC
-,TRBJ1-1,TRBV6-1,-,CASSEAHLSPEAFF,TGTGCCAGCAGTGAAGCCCATCTAAGCCCTGAAGCTTTCTTT
-,TRBJ2-7,TRBV6-1,-,CASSFGQRGEQYF,TGTGCCAGCAGTTTTGGACAGCGAGGCGAGCAGTACTTC
-,TRBJ1-2,TRBV10-3,TRBD1,CAISERTGGIDGYTF,TGTGCCATCAGTGAACGGACAGGGGGTATCGATGGCTACACCTTC
-,TRBJ2-7,TRBV11-3,-,CASSLDRWQGDSYEQYF,TGTGCCAGCAGCTTAGATCGCTGGCAGGGTGACTCCTACGAGCAGTACTTC
-,TRBJ2-1,TRBV2,TRBD2,CASSLTSGGPYNEQFF,TGTGCCAGCAGCCTTACTAGCGGGGGGCCATACAATGAGCAGTTCTTC
-,TRBJ2-7,TRBV5-5,TRBD1,CASSLGGTVGSYEQYF,TGTGCCAGCAGCTTGGGAGGGACAGTGGGCTCCTACGAGCAGTACTTC
-,TRBJ1-2,TRBV10-2,TRBD1,CASRASTGPAGDYTF,TGCGCCAGCAGAGCTTCGACAGGGCCGGCTGGGGACTACACCTTC
once,TRBJ2-7,TRBV5-6,-,CASSLPASSYEQYF,TGTGCCAGCAGCTTGCCGGCTAGCAGTTACGAGCAGTACTTC
once,TRBJ2-7,TRBV6-1,TRBD1,CASSDSRGGQGAYEQYF,TGTGCCAGCAGTGATTCTAGAGGCGGACAGGGGGCCTACGAGCAGTACTTC
-,TRBJ2-4,TRBV18,-,CASSPQEVPKNIQYF,TGTGCCAGCTCACCACAAGAGGTTCCCAAAAACATTCAGTACTTC
-,TRBJ2-2,TRBV9,-,CASSVVSTVGRGRGGELFF,TGTGCCAGCAGCGTAGTATCGACGGTCGGCAGGGGCCGGGGCGGGGAGCTGTTTTTT
-,TRBJ1-5,TRBV7-2,-,CASSLGFTDYQPQHF,TGTGCCAGCAGCTTAGGGTTTACAGATTATCAGCCCCAGCATTTT
-,TRBJ2-4,TRBV11-2,-,CASSFSGEDIQYF,TGTGCCAGCAGCTTTTCAGGGGAAGACATTCAGTACTTC
-,TRBJ1-5,TRBV7-9,TRBD1,CASSLESAGGGGQPQHF,TGTGCCAGCAGCTTAGAATCTGCAGGGGGAGGTGGTCAGCCCCAGCATTTT
-,TRBJ2-7,TRBV11-3,-,CASSYGRTHYEQYF,TGTGCCAGCAGCTACGGACGGACACACTACGAGCAGTACTTC
-,TRBJ2-7,TRBV11-1,TRBD1,CASSLRDRGVYEQYF,TGTGCCAGCAGCTTACGGGACAGGGGAGTCTACGAGCAGTACTTC
-,TRBJ2-7,TRBV11-2,TRBD1,CASSLDPGGYEQYF,TGTGCCAGCAGCTTAGACCCAGGGGGTTACGAGCAGTACTTC
-,TRBJ2-3,TRBV7-9,-,CASRGTSPATDTQYF,TGTGCCAGCAGGGGGACTTCACCTGCCACAGATACGCAGTATTTT
-,TRBJ2-1,TRBV5-1,TRBD1,CASSFSPGQGINEQFF,TGCGCCAGCAGCTTTTCTCCGGGACAGGGGATCAATGAGCAGTTCTTC
-,TRBJ2-7,TRBV18,TRBD2,CASSRTSGGGSSYEQYF,TGTGCCAGCTCACGGACTAGCGGGGGAGGGAGCTCCTACGAGCAGTACTTC
-,TRBJ2-7,TRBV6-6,-,CASSPHQTDHSNEQYF,TGTGCCAGCAGTCCCCACCAGACAGATCACTCCAACGAGCAGTACTTC
-,TRBJ1-1,TRBV4-3,-,CASSQATDSTEAFF,TGCGCCAGCAGCCAAGCTACGGACTCGACTGAAGCTTTCTTT
-,TRBJ2-1,TRBV20-1,-,CSARGPQEQFF,TGCAGTGCTAGGGGCCCCCAGGAGCAGTTCTTC
-,TRBJ2-4,TRBV4-3,-,CASSQDWRGLAKNIQYF,TGCGCCAGCAGCCAAGATTGGAGGGGACTAGCCAAAAACATTCAGTACTTC
-,TRBJ2-5,TRBV6-1,-,CASSGDRRRETQYF,TGTGCCAGCAGTGGAGACAGGAGGAGGGAGACCCAGTACTTC
-,TRBJ2-1,TRBV7-3,TRBD2,CASSSPGTSGAGSSYNEQFF,TGTGCCAGCAGCTCCCCCGGGACTAGCGGGGCTGGTTCCTCCTACAATGAGCAGTTCTTC
few,TRBJ2-1,TRBV11-3,-,CASSPTGNEQFF,TGTGCCAGCAGCCCCACCGGCAATGAGCAGTTCTTC